The 31 T cell receptor beta chains reported below all come from one sample, sequenced in a study of T cell repertoires in cytomegalovirus infection. TCRdb fed the reads into MiXCR, producing one record per CDR3 protein. Seen here are 310,000 or so distinct CDR3 sequences, 20% to 30% observed once, and the top ten hold about an eighth. The antigens these receptors bind are not known. The sample in question was cultured PBMCs, obtained from culture after CMV antigen stimulation. Receptors were obtained from a human donor in good health (CMV status not recorded). Some clones in this sample may be carry-over from other donors' samples.

This rearrangement joins TRBV7-2 to TRBJ2-1, with D unresolved. The CDR3 has 15 amino acids. The V end lost 1 base, the J end lost 6 bases, and 13 bases lay between the germline ends. Germline assignment: CDR1 SGHTA and CDR2 FQGNSA. The CDR3 loop reads CASSLVGSPGNEQFF. CDR3 sequence (DNA): TGTGCCAGCAGCTTAGTCGGCTCACCCGGCAATGAGCAGTTCTTC.

V gene TRBV9 combines with J gene TRBJ1-2, with no clear D. V was cut by 4 bases and J by 5 bases, with 15 bases left in between. Germline V gene data show CDR1 as SGDLS and CDR2 as YYNGEE. This CDR3 comprises 14 residues. The DNA of the CDR3 is TGTGCCAGCAGCCAAAGATCCCGAGCATATGGCTACACCTTC. Its translation is CASSQRSRAYGYTF.

The chain uses TRBV2 and TRBJ2-3; D unclear. CDR3 size: 12 residues. Germline V gives CDR1 SNHLY, CDR2 FYNNEI. The ends were cut back, 7 bases at V and 6 bases at J, with 11 bases in the middle. This CDR3 is CASNPSVDTQYF. In DNA form, the CDR3 reads TGTGCCAGCAATCCGAGTGTTGATACGCAGTATTTT.

This clonotype was seen a few times. J is TRBJ2-1 and V is TRBV12-3 or TRBV12-4, with D perhaps TRBD1 or TRBD2 (5 bases each). V was trimmed by 8 bases and J by 0 bases, leaving 11 bases between them. The CDR3 consists of 14 residues. This CDR3 is CASVAGSSYNEQFF. CDR3 nucleotide sequence: TGTGCCAGCGTCGCAGGGAGCTCCTACAATGAGCAGTTCTTC.

The table lists this clonotype with a few counts. The chain uses TRBV7-9 and TRBJ2-3; a weak D match, TRBD1 (5 bases). The CDR3 covers 15 residues. Between the trimmed V and J ends, which lost 0 bases and 4 bases, there was a span of 11 bases. CDR1 SEHNR and CDR2 FQNEAQ come from the germline V gene (reference sequence). CDR3 bases: TGTGCCAGCAGCTTAGCGGGGCCGCTGGCAGATACGCAGTATTTT. Its protein is CASSLAGPLADTQYF.

The chain employs TRBV20-1 and TRBJ2-5; TRBD1 matches at 8 bases. The germline CDR1 and CDR2 sequences are DFQATT and SNEGSKA (reference sequence). Trimming cost V 5 bases and J 2 bases; bases outside gene matches: 13. This CDR3 contains 16 residues. CDR3 sequence: CSAEMDREVRQETQYF. The CDR3 region has the DNA TGCAGTGCTGAGATGGACAGGGAGGTGAGACAAGAGACCCAGTACTTC.

There are a few counts of this clonotype. The chain employs TRBV7-9 and TRBJ1-5, with TRBD1 matching 9 bases. Looked up from germline, CDR1 is SEHNR and CDR2 is FQNEAQ (reference sequence). V lost 5 bases to trimming and J lost 3 bases; unmatched junction nucleotides: 11. This CDR3 is 17 amino acids long. The CDR3 sequence is CASSNDRGIIDNQPQHF. CDR3 DNA: TGTGCCAGCAGCAACGACAGGGGGATTATCGACAATCAGCCCCAGCATTTT. Supplemented by reference TRBV7-9 and TRBJ1-5, the full variable domain reads DTGVSQNPRHKITKRGQNVTFRCDPISEHNRLYWYRQTLGQGPEFLTYFQNEAQLEKSRLLSDRFSAERPKGSFSTLEIQRTEQGDSAMYLCASSNDRGIIDNQPQHFGDGTRLSIL.

The rearrangement uses TRBV18 and TRBJ2-5; D unresolved. CDR1 is KGHSH, CDR2 LQKENI, per germline. This CDR3 is 14 amino acids long. The V gene lost 2 bases and the J gene lost 2 bases, with 9 bases spanning the gap. CDR3 DNA: TGTGCCAGCTCACCAGTAGGACCGCAAGAGACCCAGTACTTC. Its protein product is CASSPVGPQETQYF. The whole variable domain, filled in from reference TRBV18 and TRBJ2-5, reads NAGVMQNPRHLVRRRGQEARLRCSPMKGHSHVYWYRQLPEEGLKFMVYLQKENIIDESGMPKERFSAEFPKEGPSILRIQQVVRGDSAAYFCASSPVGPQETQYFGPGTRLLVL.

The table lists this clonotype with many counts. V is TRBV7-2 and J is TRBJ1-2, with D perhaps matching TRBD1 (5 bases). V lost 5 bases and J 4 bases, leaving 26 bases between the germline ends. The germline V gene encodes CDR1 SGHTA and CDR2 FQGNSA. The CDR3 is 18 residues long. This CDR3 is CASSRILTTTRDPYGYTF. CDR3 bases: TGTGCCAGCAGCCGAATCCTAACGACTACCAGGGATCCCTATGGCTACACCTTC.

This clonotype was observed a few times. The genes are TRBV12-3 or TRBV12-4 and TRBJ2-5; D may be TRBD2 (6 bases). V lost 6 bases and J 4 bases, leaving 15 bases between the germline ends. The CDR3 contains 14 residues. The DNA for the CDR3 is TGTGCCAGCAGCACCACCGGGACTCGAGAGACCCAGTACTTC. This sequence encodes CASSTTGTRETQYF.

This clonotype has only a few counts. The chain couples TRBV4-1 to TRBJ2-1, with 8 nucleotides matching TRBD1. CDR3 length: 15 residues. The junction had 9 bases not matched to a gene; V was cut back by 5 bases and J by 6 bases. Germline lookup yields CDR1 MGHRA and CDR2 YSYEKL. CDR3 in amino acids: CASSMLTGVANEQFF. CDR3 bases: TGCGCCAGCAGCATGCTGACAGGGGTTGCCAATGAGCAGTTCTTC.

This clonotype was detected only a few times. The chain joins TRBV6-2 or TRBV6-3 to TRBJ2-2; perhaps TRBD1 as D (5 bases). The CDR3 is 15 amino acids. V lost 2 bases and J 2 bases, leaving 9 bases between the germline ends. The germline V gene has CDR1 MNHEY and CDR2 SVGEGT. CDR3: CASSYSGHNTGELFF. The CDR3 nucleotides read TGTGCCAGCAGTTACAGTGGACATAACACCGGGGAGCTGTTTTTT.

This clonotype showed up just a few times. The chain has TRBV20-1 and TRBJ2-3; no definite D call. CDR1 and CDR2 (germline): DFQATT, SNEGSKA (reference sequence). Trimming took 0 bases from V and 7 from J, leaving 11 bases between them. This CDR3 contains 13 residues. The CDR3 region is CSARDQGSYTQYF. The CDR3 nucleotides read TGCAGTGCTAGAGATCAAGGATCTTATACGCAGTATTTT.

This clonotype was seen more than once but under ten times. This rearrangement joins TRBV24-1 to TRBJ2-3, with TRBD1 matching over 9 bases. The germline V gene has CDR1 KGHDR and CDR2 SFDVKD. The CDR3 length is 16 residues. V gave up 4 bases and J gave up 0 bases; unmatched junction bases: 4. Here the CDR3 DNA reads TGTGCCACCAGTGAAGGGACAGGGCTAAGCACAGATACGCAGTATTTT. Amino acids: CATSEGTGLSTDTQYF.

This clonotype occurred a few times. The J gene is TRBJ2-6, the V gene TRBV6-1; D unclear. The germline V gene has CDR1 MNHNS and CDR2 SASEGT. V was shortened by 5 bases and J by 1 base, with 12 bases between the two germline ends. The CDR3 length is 16 residues. The CDR3 here is CASSSPPLSGANVLTF. The CDR3 bases are TGTGCCAGCAGTTCACCTCCCCTTTCTGGGGCCAACGTCCTGACTTTC.

The rearrangement uses TRBV29-1 and TRBJ2-5; 10 bases are shared with TRBD1. Germline V lookup: CDR1 SQVTM, CDR2 ANQGSEA. Trimming took 1 base from V and 4 from J; bases not matched to a gene: 0. CDR3 length equals 13 residues. The CDR3, as DNA: TGCAGCGTTGAAGGGACAGGGGGAGAGACCCAGTACTTC. The encoded protein is CSVEGTGGETQYF.

This clonotype was counted at least ten times. V usage is TRBV7-2 and J usage is TRBJ2-7; D possibly matches TRBD1 or TRBD2 (5 bases each). There are 14 residues in the CDR3. The germline V gene encodes CDR1 SGHTA and CDR2 FQGNSA. V was shortened by 4 bases and J by 2 bases, with 12 bases between the two germline ends. Here the CDR3 reads CASSSGPHPYEQYF. In nucleotides, the CDR3 is TGTGCCAGCAGCTCGGGACCGCATCCCTACGAGCAGTACTTC.

With regard to this clonotype: Because it lacks the conserved phenylalanine or tryptophan at the end, this CDR3 is likely a read error. CDR3 coding DNA: TGTGCCATCAGTGAGCCAACGGATATGGCTGGGGCCAACGTCCTGACTCTC. Its translation: CAISEPTDMAGANVLTL. V is TRBV10-3 and J is TRBJ2-6; D is unresolved. Per the germline V gene, CDR1 is ENHRY and CDR2 is SYGVKD. Trimming removed 2 bases at V and 2 bases at J, with 13 bases between. The CDR3 length is 17 residues.

The gene calls are TRBV6-2 or TRBV6-3 and TRBJ2-1, with D possibly TRBD2 on 7 matching bases. The ends were cut back, 2 bases at V and 4 bases at J, with 15 bases in the middle. CDR3 length equals 16 residues. Germline V gene sequence: CDR1 MNHEY, CDR2 SVGEGT. The CDR3 DNA reads TGTGCCAGCAGTTACGCGGGGGCGGGAAGATACAATGAGCAGTTCTTC. Translated, it gives CASSYAGAGRYNEQFF.

V is TRBV11-2 and J is TRBJ2-5; D possibly matches TRBD1 or TRBD2 (5 bases each). Germline-derived CDR1 and CDR2 are SGHAT and FQNNGV. V was cut by 7 bases and J by 3 bases, with 12 bases left in between. The CDR3 totals 13 residues. The CDR3 DNA follows: TGTGCCAGCAATAGAGGGACGGAAGAGACCCAGTACTTC. Translating it yields CASNRGTEETQYF.

This chain links TRBV19 with TRBJ2-1; TRBD1 agrees at 9 bases. The trim removed 5 bases at V and 6 bases at J, leaving 8 bases unmatched. Germline V lookup: CDR1 LNHDA, CDR2 SQIVND (reference sequence). The CDR3 contains 15 residues. The CDR3 DNA reads as TGTGCCAGTAGTCTCCGGGGACAGGGAGGCAATGAGCAGTTCTTC. It translates to CASSLRGQGGNEQFF.

The chain joins TRBV9 to TRBJ1-2; TRBD1 agrees at 9 bases. The germline CDR1 and CDR2 sequences are SGDLS and YYNGEE. The junction had 10 bases not matched to a gene; V was cut back by 1 base and J by 6 bases. The CDR3 loop spans 16 amino acids. CDR3 in DNA: TGTGCCAGCAGCGTACCCGGGACAGGGCCCAGGGATGGCTACACCTTC. Amino acid sequence: CASSVPGTGPRDGYTF.

The sample holds a few counts of this clonotype. V and J are TRBV27 and TRBJ2-1; TRBD2 might be the D (6 bases). V lost 1 base to trimming and J lost 0 bases, with 10 bases between them. The CDR3 loop spans 16 amino acids. Germline assignment: CDR1 MNHEY and CDR2 SMNVEV (reference sequence). The DNA for the CDR3 is TGTGCCAGCAGTTTATACTCGGGGGTCTCCTACAATGAGCAGTTCTTC. Protein sequence: CASSLYSGVSYNEQFF.

The V call is TRBV6-2 or TRBV6-3, the J call TRBJ2-7; D is tentatively TRBD1 or TRBD2 (6 bases each). In germline, CDR1 is MNHEY, CDR2 SVGEGT. The CDR3 contains 14 residues. V was shortened by 6 bases and J by 2 bases, with 14 bases between the two germline ends. The CDR3 region is CASRLGGGTYEQYF. The CDR3 DNA follows: TGTGCCAGCAGGTTAGGGGGAGGCACCTACGAGCAGTACTTC.

The gene calls are TRBV7-2 and TRBJ2-5, with TRBD2 matching over 11 bases. Germline-derived CDR1 and CDR2 are SGHTA and FQGNSA. The CDR3 contains 16 residues. Trimming removed 6 bases from V and 3 bases from J; junction bases left unmatched: 9. The DNA for the CDR3 is TGTGCCAGCAGTAAAATCACTAGCGGGAGAAAAGAGACCCAGTACTTC. Its protein is CASSKITSGRKETQYF.

This clonotype showed up just a few times. The rearrangement joins TRBV7-9 to TRBJ1-5, with D perhaps matching TRBD1 (6 bases). Germline CDR1 is SEHNR and CDR2 is FQNEAQ (reference sequence). V was cut by 5 bases and J by 4 bases, with 12 bases left in between. This CDR3 contains 14 residues. CDR3 sequence (DNA): TGTGCCAGCAGCGACACAGGGAGTAATCAGCCCCAGCATTTT. The encoded protein is CASSDTGSNQPQHF.

The chain links TRBV5-1 to TRBJ1-1, with 7 bases matching TRBD1. There are 14 residues in the CDR3. Germline CDR1 and CDR2: SGHRS and YFSETQ. After removal of 7 bases from V and 0 bases from J, the junction contained 6 bases not matched to a gene. CDR3 sequence (DNA): TGCGCCAGCGCCTCACAGGGGATGAACACTGAAGCTTTCTTT. It codes for CASASQGMNTEAFF.

This clonotype has at least ten counts. This rearrangement joins TRBV7-2 to TRBJ2-7; the match to TRBD2 covers 9 bases. This CDR3 has 15 amino acids. Germline-derived CDR1 and CDR2 are SGHTA and FQGNSA. The junction had 6 bases not matched to a gene; V was cut back by 4 bases and J by 2 bases. The CDR3 DNA reads as TGTGCCAGCAGCTCCTTTTCTAGCGGGACCTACGAGCAGTACTTC. Translated: CASSSFSSGTYEQYF.

This clonotype was found once. The CDR3 nucleotides are TGTGCCAGCAGCCTGGGACCCTTGCTAGGGGGCACAGATACGCAGTATTTT. Encoded protein: CASSLGPLLGGTDTQYF. The V call is TRBV7-3, the J call TRBJ2-3; D tentatively reads TRBD1 or TRBD2 (5 bases each). The CDR3 runs 17 residues. The germline gives CDR1 SGHTA, CDR2 FQGTGA. The V end was cut by 5 bases, the J end by 1 base, with 19 bases between.

This clonotype was seen only a few times. This rearrangement joins TRBV6-1 to TRBJ2-5; TRBD2 matches 10 bases. Losses at the gene ends were 7 bases for V and 4 bases for J; bases not matched to a gene: 15. Germline V lookup: CDR1 MNHNS, CDR2 SASEGT. The CDR3 sequence is 17 residues long. CDR3 region: CASTPRVAGGLGETQYF. The CDR3 coding sequence is TGTGCCAGCACCCCCCGGGTAGCGGGAGGTTTAGGAGAGACCCAGTACTTC.

The V and J genes are TRBV28 and TRBJ2-3; D could derive from TRBD1 or TRBD2 (6 bases each). The V end was cut by 11 bases, the J end by 1 base, with 16 bases between. CDR1 is MDHEN and CDR2 is SYDVKM in the germline V gene. The CDR3 spans 14 residues. The CDR3 DNA reads as TGTGCCTCCCGAGGGGGGCTTGGCACAGATACGCAGTATTTT. Amino acid sequence: CASRGGLGTDTQYF. Full variable domain (remainder filled in from reference TRBV28 and TRBJ2-3): DVKVTQSSRYLVKRTGEKVFLECVQDMDHENMFWYRQDPGLGLRLIYFSYDVKMKEKGDIPEGYSVSREKKERFSLILESASTNQTSMYLCASRGGLGTDTQYFGPGTRLTVL.